This passage covers 15 T cell receptor beta chains from one sample sequenced in a study of read filtering for tumor transcriptome and immune sequencing. From roughly 390 ng of RNA, a library with molecular barcoded alpha/delta and beta/gamma adaptors was made. TCRdb redid the calling of the reads with MiXCR, one entry per CDR3 protein. The sample yields 94,000 or so distinct CDR3 sequences, 10% to 15% seen once. The source material was a population of CD138-negative cells sorted from bone marrow. These receptors all stem from a donor aged 40 or over with multiple myeloma.

To note about this clonotype: This may arise from a read error, as a much more abundant clone is one base away. The V gene is TRBV9, the J gene TRBJ2-2; no firm D call. Germline-derived CDR1 and CDR2 are SGDLS and YYNGEE. CDR3 length: 12 residues. The V and J ends lost 4 bases and 7 bases respectively, with 8 bases between them. The CDR3: CASSLGVGELFF. The CDR3 coding sequence is TGTGCCAGCAGCCTTGGGGTCGGGGAGCTGTTTTTT.

On this clonotype itself: A read error may be the cause here, since a much bigger clone is one base away. This chain uses TRBV20-1 with TRBJ2-7; TRBD2 is a possible D gene (6 bases). The CDR3 totals 13 residues. V lost 3 bases and J 9 bases, leaving 18 bases between the germline ends. The V gene's germline CDR1 is DFQATT and CDR2 SNEGSKA (reference sequence). The CDR3 sequence is CSASFPGSGVQYF. DNA of the CDR3: TGCAGTGCTAGTTTCCCCGGGAGCGGCGTGCAGTACTTC.

This clonotype appeared many times. The CDR3 sequence is CASSLDRLADTDTQYF. CDR3 in DNA: TGTGCCAGCAGCTTGGATCGACTAGCGGACACAGATACGCAGTATTTT. The chain recombines TRBV5-4 with TRBJ2-3; 9 positions match TRBD2. Trimming cost V 0 bases and J 2 bases; bases outside gene matches: 4. Germline V lookup: CDR1 SGHNT, CDR2 YYREEE (reference sequence). The CDR3 extends over 16 amino acids.

In this sample, this clonotype turned up many times. This chain connects TRBV2 to TRBJ1-1, with D perhaps TRBD1 (5 bases). Germline V gives CDR1 SNHLY, CDR2 FYNNEI. Trimming cost V 7 bases and J 5 bases, with 14 bases left between them. CDR3 length: 13 amino acids. The DNA of the CDR3 is TGTGCCAGCAAGGGCATGACAGTTACTGAAGCTTTCTTT. The encoded protein is CASKGMTVTEAFF.

This clonotype was detected ten times or more. V usage is TRBV6-6 and J usage is TRBJ2-1, with 7 bases lining up with TRBD2. Germline values: CDR1 MNHNY, CDR2 SVGAGI (reference sequence). The J segment lost 2 bases and the V segment lost 7 bases, leaving 11 bases of the junction unmatched. This CDR3 spans 16 amino acids. The CDR3 region has the DNA TGTGCCAGCACCCCACAGCGAGCGGGGACCTACAATGAGCAGTTCTTC. This sequence encodes CASTPQRAGTYNEQFF.

A few counts support this clonotype. The V call is TRBV2, the J call TRBJ2-5; TRBD2 aligns across 7 bases. The CDR3 is 15 residues long. Unmatched junction bases numbered 8, after V lost 6 bases and J lost 1 base. CDR1 SNHLY and CDR2 FYNNEI come from the germline V gene. The CDR3 sequence: CASRRLGGSQETQYF. CDR3 sequence (DNA): TGTGCCAGCAGGAGGCTGGGGGGGTCCCAAGAGACCCAGTACTTC.

There are a few counts of this clonotype. One end of the junction is discordant with germline, which a read error may explain. The rearrangement joins TRBV20-1 to TRBJ2-1, with 10 nucleotides matching TRBD1. CDR1 DFQATT and CDR2 SNEGSKA come from the germline V gene (reference sequence). This CDR3 is built from 18 residues. This CDR3 is CSARALVGQGGAYNELFF. The CDR3 region has the DNA TGCAGTGCCAGAGCATTAGTCGGACAGGGGGGGGCCTACAATGAGCTGTTCTTC.

This clonotype has at least ten counts. The CDR3 loop is CASSITWPGNTEAFF. The CDR3 nucleotides are TGTGCCAGCAGTATAACATGGCCGGGGAACACTGAAGCTTTCTTT. The V call is TRBV28, the J call TRBJ1-1; D unresolved. This CDR3 spans 15 amino acids. The V end lost 5 bases, the J end lost 1 base, and 14 bases lay between the germline ends. Germline V gene sequence: CDR1 MDHEN, CDR2 SYDVKM.

The sample holds many counts of this clonotype. The chain carries TRBV20-1 and TRBJ2-1; 10 bases fit TRBD2. Germline CDR1 and CDR2: DFQATT and SNEGSKA (reference sequence). The CDR3 spans 15 residues. V was clipped by 3 bases and J by 3 bases; unmatched bases: 5. The CDR3 DNA is TGCAGTGCTAGGGAAAGCGGGAGGGGCTACAATGAGCAGTTCTTC. Translating it yields CSARESGRGYNEQFF.

This clonotype turned up a few times. Its ends do not fully match the called genes, so a read error is possible. The chain employs TRBV5-1 and TRBJ2-5; either TRBD1 or TRBD2 may supply D (5 bases each). The CDR3 length is 14 residues. Germline V gives CDR1 SGHRS, CDR2 YFSETQ. The CDR3 loop reads CACSHRDGQETQYF. The CDR3 DNA is TGCGCCTGCAGCCACCGGGACGGACAAGAGACCCAGTACTTC.

The genes are TRBV7-9 and TRBJ1-2, with TRBD1 matching 8 bases. Germline loops: CDR1 SEHNR, CDR2 FQNEAQ (reference sequence). The CDR3 runs to 11 residues. V gave up 11 bases and J gave up 7 bases; unmatched junction bases: 6. In nucleotides, the CDR3 is TGTGCCGGTGGACAGGGCTCTGGCTACACCTTC. Translated: CAGGQGSGYTF.

The table lists this clonotype with many counts. CDR3 sequence (DNA): TGTGCCAGCAGCTTATCTTTCGGGGTTCGACGGGAGGGCCTCTACGAGCAGTACTTC. This encodes CASSLSFGVRREGLYEQYF. This sequence joins TRBV7-9 and TRBJ2-7; 8 bases match TRBD2. There are 19 residues in the CDR3. Germline values: CDR1 SEHNR, CDR2 FQNEAQ (reference sequence). The V and J ends lost 2 bases and 3 bases, in that order; junction bases with no gene match: 18.

This clonotype was observed at least ten times. V and J are TRBV11-2 and TRBJ1-2; possibly TRBD1 for D (5 bases). This CDR3 is built from 14 residues. CDR1 is SGHAT and CDR2 is FQNNGV in the germline V gene. The ends were cut back, 2 bases at V and 4 bases at J, with 11 bases in the middle. The CDR3 is CASSLQGGPYGYTF. In DNA, the CDR3 is TGTGCCAGCAGCTTACAGGGAGGCCCCTATGGCTACACCTTC.

This clonotype appeared many times. This chain joins TRBV7-6 and TRBJ1-1; D call uncertain. V lost 1 base and J lost 4, with 13 bases in between. The germline gives CDR1 SGHVS, CDR2 FNYEAQ. This CDR3 is 15 amino acids long. CDR3 in amino acids: CASSLGVGVRTEAFF. The CDR3, as DNA: TGTGCCAGCAGCTTAGGAGTTGGGGTCCGCACTGAAGCTTTCTTT.

Ten or more counts support this clonotype. The rearrangement links TRBV3-1 to TRBJ2-1, with TRBD2 identical over 7 bases. This CDR3 is 15 amino acids long. Trimming removed 4 bases from V and 6 bases from J; junction bases left unmatched: 9. CDR1 LGHDT and CDR2 YNNKEL come from the germline V gene (reference sequence). CDR3 nucleotides: TGTGCCAGCAGCCTCGTGAGCGGGAAGGGCAATGAGCAGTTCTTC. Translating it yields CASSLVSGKGNEQFF.